What follows are 9 T cell receptor beta chains derived from one specimen sequenced in a study of blood T cells in healthy people across ages. Then a second PCR, running about 6 to 12 cycles, was carried out with a sample-barcoded 5' primer and a J-beta primer mix. TCRdb called the 5' RACE reads again in MiXCR, with one record for every CDR3 protein. Here the sample spans 1.5 million to 1.8 million distinct CDR3 sequences, less than 45% being singletons. Sequencing was performed on blood. Every receptor here comes from a woman aged 18-29 years in good health.

The gene calls are TRBV4-3 and TRBJ2-1, with 7 bases matching TRBD1. The V gene end was trimmed by 4 bases and the J gene end by 4 bases; junction bases not matched to a gene: 10. Germline V gene data show CDR1 as LGHNA and CDR2 as YSLEER. The length of the CDR3 is 16 residues. Here the CDR3 DNA reads TGCGCCAGCAGCCGAGTGACAGGGTGGGGATACAATGAGCAGTTCTTC. Translated: CASSRVTGWGYNEQFF.

The V and J genes are TRBV2 and TRBJ1-5, with D unclear. This CDR3 has 13 residues. V lost 8 bases, J lost 2 bases, and 10 bases lay in between. CDR1 is SNHLY and CDR2 is FYNNEI in the germline V gene. The CDR3 sequence: CASCSGGNQPQHF. The CDR3 nucleotides are TGTGCCAGCTGCAGTGGGGGCAATCAGCCCCAGCATTTT. Supplemented by reference TRBV2 and TRBJ1-5, the full variable domain reads EPEVTQTPSHQVTQMGQEVILRCVPISNHLYFYWYRQILGQKVEFLVSFYNNEISEKSEIFDDQFSVERPDGSNFTLKIRSTKLEDSAMYFCASCSGGNQPQHFGDGTRLSIL.

V is TRBV12-3 or TRBV12-4 and J is TRBJ1-2; D might be TRBD1 (6 bases). V was shortened by 6 bases and J by 0 bases, with 11 bases between the two germline ends. CDR3 size: 14 residues. This CDR3 is CASSWTVTNYGYTF. CDR3 sequence (DNA): TGTGCCAGCAGCTGGACAGTAACTAACTATGGCTACACCTTC.

This chain joins TRBV7-3 and TRBJ2-1; a possible D gene is TRBD2 (6 bases). CDR1 and CDR2 from the germline V gene are SGHTA and FQGTGA. The V end lost 5 bases, the J end lost 7 bases, and 15 bases lay between the germline ends. The CDR3 covers 14 residues. The CDR3 loop is CASSPGFSGNEQFF. The CDR3 DNA sequence: TGTGCCAGCAGCCCCGGCTTTAGCGGTAATGAGCAGTTCTTC.

V usage is TRBV27 and J usage is TRBJ1-5; D is ambiguous. The germline V gene has CDR1 MNHEY and CDR2 SMNVEV (reference sequence). The ends were cut back, 3 bases at V and 1 base at J, with 13 bases in the middle. The CDR3 is 16 residues long. CDR3 in amino acids: CASSLKSLGSNQPQHF. The CDR3 coding sequence is TGTGCCAGCAGTTTGAAGTCTCTCGGAAGCAATCAGCCCCAGCATTTT.

The chain's CDR3 is CASSQYRGLNYGYTF. The DNA of the CDR3 is TGCGCCAGCAGCCAATACAGGGGGCTTAACTATGGCTACACCTTC. This chain uses TRBV4-3 with TRBJ1-2; 9 positions agree with TRBD1. V was clipped by 2 bases and J by 1 base; unmatched bases: 2. Per germline, CDR1 LGHNA and CDR2 YSLEER. The CDR3 runs to 15 residues.

In its sample, this clonotype was seen many times. V is TRBV4-2 and J is TRBJ2-7; tentative D call: TRBD1 (5 bases). The CDR3 contains 12 residues. Trimming took 6 bases from V and 3 from J, leaving 9 bases between them. Germline CDR1 LGHNA, CDR2 YNFKEQ. The CDR3 nucleotides read TGTGCCAGCAGTTGGGGCGGCTACGAGCAGTACTTC. Its translation: CASSWGGYEQYF.

The table lists this clonotype with a count of one. A junction end diverges from the germline sequence, so it may reflect a read error. The chain combines TRBV6-4 with TRBJ2-5; either TRBD1 or TRBD2 may supply D (5 bases each). CDR3 size: 21 residues. In germline, CDR1 is MRHNA, CDR2 SNTAGT. CDR3 protein: CAGSDSGGGPSSGSSYNEQYF. The CDR3 DNA is TGTGCCGGCAGTGACTCAGGTGGGGGACCCTCCTCGGGAAGCTCCTACAATGAGCAGTACTTC.

A few counts support this clonotype. The rearrangement uses TRBV5-1 and TRBJ1-1; no clear D gene. CDR3 length equals 15 residues. The ends were cut back, 0 bases at V and 3 bases at J, with 12 bases in the middle. CDR1 and CDR2 from the germline V gene are SGHRS and YFSETQ. The CDR3 DNA is TGCGCCAGCAGCTTGGGGAACGGGCCGGACACTGAAGCTTTCTTT. Its protein product is CASSLGNGPDTEAFF.